The T cell receptor beta chain under discussion was sequenced for a study of T cells expressing NK-cell markers. Researchers built TCR beta cDNA using 5'RACE template switching with UMIs. TCRdb reworked the 5' RACE reads into one entry per CDR3 protein, no DNA. This sample's table reports around 280,000 distinct CDR3 sequences. The sequenced material came from blood T cells: a sorted CD56 or NKG2C T cell subset, CD4+ or CD8+ T cells, or bulk PBMC T cells (not recorded which). This sequence was found in a man aged 18 to 29 in good health.

The CDR3 is CSVGPLGLASDEQFF. The genes are TRBV29-1 and TRBJ2-1; TCRdb names TRBD2, which stays unverified in the absence of DNA. This CDR3 is built from 15 residues. Germline V gene data show CDR1 as SQVTM and CDR2 as ANQGSEA.